This T cell receptor (beta chain) was profiled in a study of blood T cell repertoires in COVID-19. Whole-study context: Sources were T cells, B-cell-depleted T cells, or PBMCs; the material itself was cDNA or gDNA.

Profiling relied on immunoSEQ multiplex PCR, and the TCRdb table lists in-frame clones only, not all of them. The profile shows 290,000 or so clones, 86% of them singletons. Deletions cut 2 bases from V and 3 bases from J, with 11 bases between. The germline CDR1 and CDR2 sequences are SGHRS and YFSETQ. The CDR3 loop spans 14 amino acids. Recruits, aged roughly 18 to 95 years, lived in under 25 US areas. In assigning cohorts, the study relied on participant-reported clinical history. Recovery among Cohort 3 donors was established by two negative PCRs, clearance, or symptom resolution. The specimen sequenced was PBMCs or T cells enriched from blood (not recorded which). The chain couples TRBV5-1 to TRBJ1-1, with D unresolved. The source of this sequence is a woman aged 18-29 years who had recovered from COVID-19. The CDR3 DNA reads as TGCGCCAGCAGCTTTCGTGGAGCGGACACTGAAGCTTTCTTT. It specifies CASSFRGADTEAFF.